The present TCR beta chain was sequenced within a study of OX40 agonist ivuxolimab in advanced cancers. The V gene's germline CDR1 is MNHNS and CDR2 SASEGT. CDR3 length: 13 residues. Trimming cost V 9 bases and J 0 bases, with 11 bases left between them. Assay used: immunoSEQ multiplex PCR; TCRdb lists only in-frame clones, some missing. The sample yields about 77,000 clones, roughly 80% seen once. Broader study findings: Antigen specificity was not determined for the expanded peripheral T cells. Clonal expansion was seen in CD4+ and CD8+ blood T cells by week 6 at 0.1 to 3.0 mg/kg.

Sampling times: baseline, cycle 4 day 1, cycle 7 day 1. In the case of this clone: Its cognate antigen is unknown.

The V and J genes are TRBV6-1 and TRBJ1-1; perhaps TRBD1 as D (5 bases). This receptor was taken from an adult with an advanced solid tumor such as melanoma, head and neck, liver or kidney cancer. The sequenced sample was CD4+ or CD8+ T cells sorted from blood, obtained in a trial of the OX40 agonist ivuxolimab. CDR3 protein: CASTTEMNTEAFF. CDR3 sequence (DNA): TGTGCCAGTACGACAGAGATGAACACTGAAGCTTTCTTT.